The 5 T cell receptor beta chains below were found in one sample sequenced in a study of brain T cells in children with intractable seizures. Sequenced by immunoSEQ multiplex PCR; TCRdb stores in-frame clones only, minus some. Here the sample spans 75,000 to 80,000 clones, about 92% being singletons. The source material was peripheral blood, sampled at surgery. The source is a boy less than two years old with tuberous sclerosis and intractable seizures.

CDR3 in DNA: TGTGCCAGCTCACCACAAGTCGGAGGGCTAGGCACAGATACGCAGTATTTT. Its protein product is CASSPQVGGLGTDTQYF. V gene TRBV18 combines with J gene TRBJ2-3; possible D gene TRBD2, 6 bases. V was trimmed by 1 base and J by 1 base, leaving 15 bases between them. Germline loops: CDR1 KGHSH, CDR2 LQKENI. This CDR3 contains 17 residues.

The chain uses TRBV6-5 and TRBJ2-3; D uncertain. CDR1 and CDR2 from the germline V gene are MNHEY and SVGAGI. Trimming took off 1 base at V and 0 bases at J, with 11 bases between the two ends. The CDR3 loop spans 16 amino acids. This chain's CDR3 is CASSYFSISSTDTQYF. DNA for the CDR3: TGTGCCAGCAGTTACTTCAGCATTTCTAGCACAGATACGCAGTATTTT.

The chain recombines TRBV6-5 with TRBJ1-6, with 7 bases fitting TRBD1. Per germline, CDR1 MNHEY and CDR2 SVGAGI. CDR3 length: 16 amino acids. J was trimmed by 10 bases and V by 0 bases; bases with no gene match: 9. The CDR3: CASSYSKDRLWSPLHF. The CDR3 DNA is TGTGCCAGCAGTTACTCGAAGGACAGGCTTTGGTCACCCCTCCACTTT.

The V call is TRBV2, the J call TRBJ2-7, with a possible D match to TRBD1 (6 bases). Deletions cut 8 bases from V and 3 bases from J, with 14 bases between. The CDR3 totals 13 residues. Germline CDR1 SNHLY, CDR2 FYNNEI. The CDR3 region is CASWAGRGYEQYF. The CDR3 nucleotides read TGTGCCAGCTGGGCGGGCAGGGGCTACGAGCAGTACTTC.

The rearrangement links TRBV14 to TRBJ2-5; 10 bases align to TRBD1. V gave up 3 bases and J gave up 5 bases; unmatched junction bases: 9. This CDR3 is built from 16 residues. Per the germline V gene, CDR1 is SGHDN and CDR2 is FVKESK. Here the CDR3 DNA reads TGTGCCAGCAGCCACTCTACGACAGGGGGCGGGGAGACCCAGTACTTC. It codes for CASSHSTTGGGETQYF.